This entry describes one T cell receptor beta chain. Germline V gene lookup returns CDR1 SGHRS and CDR2 YFSETQ. This CDR3 is built from 18 residues. J lost 0 bases, V lost 4 bases, and 8 bases had no gene match. This sample is drawn from a study of T cell responses to AZD1222 COVID-19 vaccine. The assay was immunoSEQ multiplex PCR, and TCRdb's table has in-frame clones only and misses some. The sample includes approximately 80,000 clones, 90% of them seen just once. The chain links TRBV5-1 to TRBJ2-6; 9 positions agree with TRBD1. The origin of this receptor is an adult who received the AZD1222 COVID-19 vaccine. Sequenced here: peripheral blood, sampled 28 days after the second AZD1222 dose. DNA for the CDR3: TGCGCCAGCAGCCCCAGAGGACAGGGGAGCTCTGGGGCCAACGTCCTGACTTTC. Its protein product is CASSPRGQGSSGANVLTF.